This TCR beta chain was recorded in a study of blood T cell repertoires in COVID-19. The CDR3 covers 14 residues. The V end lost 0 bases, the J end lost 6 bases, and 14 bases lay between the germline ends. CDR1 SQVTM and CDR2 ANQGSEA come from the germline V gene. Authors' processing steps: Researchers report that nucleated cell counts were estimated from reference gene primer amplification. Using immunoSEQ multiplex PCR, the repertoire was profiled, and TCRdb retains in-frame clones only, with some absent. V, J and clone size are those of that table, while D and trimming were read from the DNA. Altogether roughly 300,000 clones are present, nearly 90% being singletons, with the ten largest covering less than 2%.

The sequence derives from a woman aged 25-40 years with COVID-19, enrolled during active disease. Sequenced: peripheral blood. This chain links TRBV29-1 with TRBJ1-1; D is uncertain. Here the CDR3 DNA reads TGCAGCGTTGAAGATCGGGGTAAAGGTCCTGAAGCTTTCTTT. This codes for CSVEDRGKGPEAFF.